The clone carrying this T cell receptor beta chain appeared a single time. TCRdb's copy holds only in-frame clones and misses some; the assay was immunoSEQ multiplex PCR. The sample shows 2 million to 2.5 million clones, 80% to 95% of them seen only once. This entry comes from a study of shared clonotypes between healthy human individuals. V was pared by 4 bases and J by 11 bases, with 2 bases of the junction left unmatched. Germline loops: CDR1 ENHRY, CDR2 SYGVKD. This CDR3 is 11 amino acids long. This sequence joins TRBV10-3 and TRBJ2-5, with 9 bases that match TRBD1. This clonotype was obtained from a young man in good health. Some clones in this sample may be carry-over from other donors' samples. Sequencing was performed on naive CD4+ T cells from PBMCs. As to subset: CD45RA+ positively selected. CDR3 coding DNA: TGTGCCATCAGTGCGGGGACAGGGCAGTACTTC. This encodes CAISAGTGQYF.